Listed here are 25 T cell receptor beta chains from one sample, sequenced in a study of patients and donors after allogeneic stem cell transplantation. Using its own MiXCR run on the RT-PCR reads, TCRdb lists one record per CDR3 protein. In the table there are approximately 430,000 distinct CDR3 sequences, 16% of which are singletons. Material: blood, either unsorted or a sorted T cell fraction (not recorded which). These receptors were taken from a human donor who was either an allogeneic HSCT recipient or a stem cell or donor lymphocyte infusion donor (not recorded which). It is not recorded whose cells these are; they may come from a transplant donor.

This clonotype was detected many times. The chain combines TRBV3-1 with TRBJ2-3, with D uncertain. Trimming took 0 bases from V and 2 from J, leaving 6 bases between them. The CDR3 totals 14 residues. CDR1 is LGHDT, CDR2 YNNKEL, per germline (reference sequence). The CDR3 region is CASSQEGLTDTQYF. CDR3 sequence (DNA): TGTGCCAGCAGCCAAGAAGGCCTCACAGATACGCAGTATTTT.

The genes are TRBV2 and TRBJ1-2; a weak D match, TRBD1 (5 bases). This CDR3 is 11 amino acids long. Between the trimmed V and J ends, which lost 6 bases and 8 bases, there was a span of 10 bases. Germline V gene lookup returns CDR1 SNHLY and CDR2 FYNNEI. The CDR3 loop is CASRFREGYTF. Written as DNA, the CDR3 is TGTGCCAGCAGGTTCAGGGAGGGCTACACCTTC.

The V and J genes are TRBV7-9 and TRBJ1-4; maybe TRBD1 (5 bases). Germline V gene sequence: CDR1 SEHNR, CDR2 FQNEAQ (reference sequence). This CDR3 region has 14 residues. V gave up 5 bases and J gave up 5 bases, with 12 bases separating them. In nucleotides, the CDR3 is TGTGCCAGCAGCCCCTCAGGACACAATGAAAAACTGTTTTTT. It specifies CASSPSGHNEKLFF.

This chain uses TRBV11-2 with TRBJ2-3, with a possible D match to TRBD2 (5 bases). V lost 5 bases, J lost 6 bases, and 18 bases lay in between. Per the germline V gene, CDR1 is SGHAT and CDR2 is FQNNGV. The CDR3 length is 15 residues. CDR3 nucleotides: TGTGCCAGCAGCCCCCGGAGCGGCATTGGGGATACGCAGTATTTT. Protein product: CASSPRSGIGDTQYF. Based on the CDR3 plus reference TRBV11-2 and TRBJ2-3, the full variable domain is EAGVAQSPRYKIIEKRQSVAFWCNPISGHATLYWYQQILGQGPKLLIQFQNNGVVDDSQLPKDRFSAERLKGVDSTLKIQPAKLEDSAVYLCASSPRSGIGDTQYFGPGTRLTVL.

The chain uses TRBV5-1 and TRBJ2-2, with 9 bases lining up with TRBD1. V trimming: 7 bases; J trimming: 4 bases; junction bases outside the gene matches: 11. CDR3 length: 16 amino acids. Looked up from germline, CDR1 is SGHRS and CDR2 is YFSETQ. The CDR3 DNA is TGCGCCAGCCGATTGGGGACAGGGAAGGTCACCGGGGAGCTGTTTTTT. Its protein product is CASRLGTGKVTGELFF.

There are many counts of this clonotype. This chain joins TRBV12-3 or TRBV12-4 and TRBJ2-1; possible D gene TRBD2, 6 bases. The CDR3 extends over 13 amino acids. The ends were cut back, 1 base at V and 11 bases at J, with 12 bases in the middle. The DNA of the CDR3 is TGTGCCAGCAGTTTAGGGGGGGACCGAAAGCAGTTCTTC. Encoded protein: CASSLGGDRKQFF.

This clonotype occurred a few times. J is TRBJ2-7 and V is TRBV24-1; the D gene is possibly TRBD2 (5 bases). V gave up 5 bases and J gave up 3 bases, with 10 bases separating them. The CDR3 runs 13 residues. CDR1 is KGHDR, CDR2 SFDVKD, per germline. CDR3 region: CATSGTGNYEQYF. The CDR3 DNA is TGTGCCACCAGTGGAACGGGAAACTACGAGCAGTACTTC.

This clonotype was seen a few times. The CDR3 loop reads CASRETGKSYEQYF. The CDR3 DNA reads as TGTGCCAGCAGGGAGACAGGGAAAAGCTACGAGCAGTACTTC. The V gene is TRBV12-3 or TRBV12-4, the J gene TRBJ2-7; 7 nucleotides line up with TRBD1. The CDR3 is 14 residues long. With 6 bases clipped from V and 3 bases from J, the junction kept 8 bases outside the gene matches.

This chain joins TRBV6-1 and TRBJ2-3, with TRBD2 matching 13 bases. Germline assignment: CDR1 MNHNS and CDR2 SASEGT. This CDR3 comprises 15 residues. The V and J ends lost 5 bases and 7 bases, in that order; junction bases with no gene match: 6. CDR3 DNA sequence: TGTGCCAGCAGTCCAACTAGCGGGGGGGGTAATACGCAGTATTTT. As protein: CASSPTSGGGNTQYF.

This chain joins TRBV7-9 and TRBJ2-7; either TRBD1 or TRBD2 may supply D (5 bases each). This CDR3 spans 12 amino acids. Germline CDR1 is SEHNR and CDR2 is FQNEAQ (reference sequence). V lost 8 bases, J lost 6 bases, and 14 bases lay in between. The CDR3 DNA reads TGTGCCAGCGGACTCCAGGGTTCCGAGCAGTACTTC. It translates to CASGLQGSEQYF.

The chain is built from TRBV7-9 and TRBJ2-7, with D maybe TRBD1 (5 bases). The germline V gene has CDR1 SEHNR and CDR2 FQNEAQ (reference sequence). This CDR3 comprises 13 residues. Trimming cost V 4 bases and J 5 bases, with 12 bases left between them. CDR3 amino acids: CASSSYQGNEQYF. Here the CDR3 DNA reads TGTGCCAGCAGCTCTTACCAGGGTAACGAGCAGTACTTC.

This clonotype has a handful of counts. The chain recombines TRBV10-3 with TRBJ1-5; 7 nucleotides match TRBD1. With V trimmed by 3 bases and J by 2 bases, 4 bases remained unmatched. The CDR3 runs 15 residues. The germline CDR1 and CDR2 sequences are ENHRY and SYGVKD. The CDR3 DNA follows: TGTGCCATCAGTGACCAAACAGGGGGCAATCAGCCCCAGCATTTT. Protein: CAISDQTGGNQPQHF.

This clonotype was seen a handful of times. This chain links TRBV7-9 with TRBJ2-1; 7 bases agree with TRBD1. The CDR3 loop spans 16 amino acids. With V trimmed by 6 bases and J by 5 bases, 13 bases remained unmatched. The germline gives CDR1 SEHNR, CDR2 FQNEAQ (reference sequence). The CDR3 region has the DNA TGTGCCAGCAGTATAACAGGGGCTGGATCCAACAATGAGCAGTTCTTC. Its protein product is CASSITGAGSNNEQFF.

In its sample, this clonotype was seen a few times. The J gene is TRBJ1-1, the V gene TRBV6-1; possible D gene TRBD1, 5 bases. Germline CDR1 MNHNS, CDR2 SASEGT. V shed 6 bases and J shed 2 bases, with 16 bases lying between them. The CDR3 spans 15 residues. CDR3 DNA sequence: TGTGCCAGCAGCCAAATGGGACGGACTAACACTGAAGCTTTCTTT. Translation gives CASSQMGRTNTEAFF.

This clonotype was detected only a few times. This sequence joins TRBV11-2 and TRBJ2-5, with 10 bases matching TRBD2. From germline, CDR1 is SGHAT and CDR2 FQNNGV. CDR3 length: 18 amino acids. The J segment lost 2 bases and the V segment lost 5 bases, leaving 14 bases of the junction unmatched. The CDR3 DNA reads as TGTGCCAGCAGCCTCTATGGGGGGGGACTAGCGTTTCAAGAGACCCAGTACTTC. Translated: CASSLYGGGLAFQETQYF.

This clonotype was seen a handful of times. The genes are TRBV5-1 and TRBJ2-3; 8 positions match TRBD1. After removal of 4 bases from V and 2 bases from J, the junction contained 6 bases not matched to a gene. CDR1 is SGHRS, CDR2 YFSETQ, per germline. This CDR3 is 15 amino acids long. The CDR3 bases are TGCGCCAGCAGCCCTCAGGGGGCCCTCACAGATACGCAGTATTTT. It encodes CASSPQGALTDTQYF.

This clonotype was seen a handful of times. This chain links TRBV5-1 with TRBJ2-6; no clear D gene. The V end lost 1 base, the J end lost 0 bases, and 8 bases lay between the germline ends. Per the germline V gene, CDR1 is SGHRS and CDR2 is YFSETQ. The CDR3 is made up of 16 amino acids. The CDR3 DNA is TGCGCCAGCAGCTTGACCTCAAACTCTGGGGCCAACGTCCTGACTTTC. It yields the protein CASSLTSNSGANVLTF.

The gene calls are TRBV4-1 and TRBJ2-3; D remains ambiguous. The CDR3 contains 13 residues. Germline CDR1 reads MGHRA; CDR2 reads YSYEKL. V lost 1 base to trimming and J lost 4 bases, with 6 bases between them. This CDR3 reads CASSQAPADTQYF. CDR3 sequence (DNA): TGCGCCAGCAGCCAAGCTCCTGCAGATACGCAGTATTTT.

J is TRBJ2-1 and V is TRBV12-5; TRBD1 is a possible D gene (6 bases). Trimming left V 0 bases short and J 4 bases short, with 13 bases between. The length of the CDR3 is 16 residues. Germline assignment: CDR1 LGHNT and CDR2 FRNRAP. The CDR3 nucleotides are TGTGCTAGTGGTTTGGTAAGGGCAGGGGAATACAATGAGCAGTTCTTC. It codes for CASGLVRAGEYNEQFF.

In this sample, this clonotype turned up a few times. The chain is built from TRBV5-1 and TRBJ1-1, with 10 bases aligning to TRBD1. The ends lost 4 bases at V and 4 bases at J; junction bases unmatched: 4. CDR1 and CDR2 (germline): SGHRS, YFSETQ. The CDR3 contains 14 residues. The CDR3 region has the DNA TGCGCCAGCAGCCGGACAGGGGGGATCACTGAAGCTTTCTTT. It specifies CASSRTGGITEAFF.

This clonotype has only a few counts. The V and J genes are TRBV18 and TRBJ2-3; D remains unclear. The CDR3 is 14 residues long. V dropped 2 bases and J dropped 0 bases, with 6 bases sitting between them. Germline values: CDR1 KGHSH, CDR2 LQKENI. For the CDR3, the DNA is TGTGCCAGCTCACCAAAGACTAGCACAGATACGCAGTATTTT. Protein sequence: CASSPKTSTDTQYF.

This clonotype was observed a few times. The chain carries TRBV4-1 and TRBJ1-2; 8 nucleotides agree with TRBD1. CDR3 length equals 16 residues. Germline CDR1 MGHRA, CDR2 YSYEKL. V was clipped by 0 bases and J by 7 bases; unmatched bases: 10. The CDR3: CASSQEILRQGAGYTF. The CDR3 DNA reads as TGCGCCAGCAGCCAAGAAATTCTCAGGCAGGGGGCTGGCTACACCTTC.

V and J are TRBV10-3 and TRBJ1-2; maybe TRBD1 (5 bases). The V and J ends lost 5 bases and 8 bases respectively, with 12 bases between them. The CDR3 extends over 12 amino acids. Germline assignment: CDR1 ENHRY and CDR2 SYGVKD. The CDR3 nucleotides are TGTGCCATCAGTACAGCAGGGAAGGGCTACACCTTC. Translation gives CAISTAGKGYTF.

The chain joins TRBV9 to TRBJ2-7; 7 nucleotides agree with TRBD1. The ends lost 2 bases at V and 0 bases at J; junction bases unmatched: 11. From germline, CDR1 is SGDLS and CDR2 YYNGEE. This CDR3 comprises 17 residues. The CDR3 sequence: CASSVTDRAISSYEQYF. The DNA of the CDR3 is TGTGCCAGCAGCGTTACAGACAGGGCTATAAGCTCCTACGAGCAGTACTTC.

This clonotype was seen more than once but under ten times. The CDR3: CASSEVGQKNIQYF. Here the CDR3 DNA reads TGTGCCAGCAGTGAAGTGGGACAGAAAAACATTCAGTACTTC. This chain uses TRBV2 with TRBJ2-4, with TRBD1 matching over 7 bases. This CDR3 is 14 amino acids long. V was clipped by 1 base and J by 4 bases; unmatched bases: 1. Germline V CDR1 and CDR2: SNHLY, FYNNEI.